Sequencing of this T cell receptor (beta chain) was carried out in a study of T cell repertoires in aging, cancer and after chemotherapy. Notes on the study in general: In hematological cancer patients, infiltrated lymphoid organs may have impaired thymic emigration or peripheral T cell expansion. In healthy donors, age-related TCR diversity loss mainly reflected lost richness.

This clonotype turned up a few times. Its specificity is unknown. CDR3 length: 15 residues. Germline-derived CDR1 and CDR2 are MNHEY and SVGAGI. The germline V and J ends were trimmed by 5 bases and 6 bases, with 19 bases remaining between them. Multiplex touch-down PCR with TRB-A/B primers amplified rearranged V-D-J TRB sequences. TCRdb re-derived calls from the multiplex PCR reads in MiXCR, one entry per CDR3 protein. Altogether several thousand distinct CDR3 sequences are present, roughly two fifths being singletons, with the ten largest covering 6.8%. TCR beta rearrangements were amplified from peripheral blood genomic DNA.

The chain combines TRBV6-5 with TRBJ1-1, with D possibly TRBD1 on 6 matching bases. This clonotype originated in a human donor with a blood cancer. The sample was blood. The CDR3 coding sequence is TGTGCCAGCAGTGAAAGCTCCGGCGAGGGGGCTGAAGCTTTCTTT. This gives the protein CASSESSGEGAEAFF.